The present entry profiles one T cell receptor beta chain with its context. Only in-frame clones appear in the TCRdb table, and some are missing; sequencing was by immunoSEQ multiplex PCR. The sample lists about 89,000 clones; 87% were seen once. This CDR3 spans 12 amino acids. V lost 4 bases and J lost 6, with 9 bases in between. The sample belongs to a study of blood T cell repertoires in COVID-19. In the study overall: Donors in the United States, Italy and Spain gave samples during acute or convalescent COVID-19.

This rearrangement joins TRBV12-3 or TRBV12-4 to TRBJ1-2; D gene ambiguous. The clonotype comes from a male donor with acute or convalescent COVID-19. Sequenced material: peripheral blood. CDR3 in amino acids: CASSSGSDGYTF. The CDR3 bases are TGTGCCAGCAGTTCAGGAAGTGATGGCTACACCTTC.